The present T cell receptor (beta chain) was sequenced within a study of breast tumors, draining lymph nodes, adjacent tissues. Study-level points and caveats: Data fit most tumor T cells coming from lymph node, expanding in tumor.

Breast cancer patients provided tissue from their axillary draining lymph nodes. One entry per CDR3 protein results from TCRdb running MiXCR on the multiplex PCR reads. Seen here are around 250,000 distinct CDR3 sequences, less than 40% observed once, and the top ten hold approximately 3.7%. On this clonotype itself: Its antigen remains unknown.

The V end lost 4 bases, the J end lost 8 bases, and 12 bases lay between the germline ends. The germline V gene encodes CDR1 SGHKS and CDR2 YYEKEE (reference sequence). The length of the CDR3 is 13 residues. Sequencing was carried out using axillary lymph node tissue. The receptor was isolated from a female donor with breast cancer. Some clones in this sample may be carry-over from other donors' samples. The rearrangement links TRBV5-5 to TRBJ1-4; weak D call: TRBD1 (5 bases). Here the CDR3 reads CASSLGTAEKLFF. The CDR3 coding sequence is TGTGCCAGCAGCCTCGGGACGGCCGAAAAACTGTTTTTT.